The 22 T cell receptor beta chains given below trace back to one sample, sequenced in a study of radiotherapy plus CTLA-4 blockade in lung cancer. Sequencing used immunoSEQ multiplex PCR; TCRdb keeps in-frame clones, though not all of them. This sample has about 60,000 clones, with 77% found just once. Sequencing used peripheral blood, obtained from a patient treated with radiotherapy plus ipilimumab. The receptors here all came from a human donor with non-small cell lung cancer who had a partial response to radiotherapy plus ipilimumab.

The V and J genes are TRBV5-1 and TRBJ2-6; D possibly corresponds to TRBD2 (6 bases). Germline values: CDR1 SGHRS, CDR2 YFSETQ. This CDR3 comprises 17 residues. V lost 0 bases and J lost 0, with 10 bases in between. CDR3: CASSLGGGNSGANVLTF. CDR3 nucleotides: TGCGCCAGCAGCTTGGGTGGAGGGAACTCTGGGGCCAACGTCCTGACTTTC.

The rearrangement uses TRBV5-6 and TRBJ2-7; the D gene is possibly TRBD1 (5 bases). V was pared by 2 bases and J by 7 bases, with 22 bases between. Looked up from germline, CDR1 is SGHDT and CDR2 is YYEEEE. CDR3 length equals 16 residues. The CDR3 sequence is CASSFRSVGAPSEQYF. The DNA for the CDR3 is TGTGCCAGCAGCTTCAGATCTGTTGGGGCCCCAAGTGAGCAGTACTTC.

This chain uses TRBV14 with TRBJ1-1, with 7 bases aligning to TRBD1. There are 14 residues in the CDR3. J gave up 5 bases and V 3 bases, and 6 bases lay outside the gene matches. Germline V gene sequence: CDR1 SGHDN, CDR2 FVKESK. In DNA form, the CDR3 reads TGTGCCAGCAGCCACAGGGGGTCTGGGACTGAAGCTTTCTTT. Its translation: CASSHRGSGTEAFF.

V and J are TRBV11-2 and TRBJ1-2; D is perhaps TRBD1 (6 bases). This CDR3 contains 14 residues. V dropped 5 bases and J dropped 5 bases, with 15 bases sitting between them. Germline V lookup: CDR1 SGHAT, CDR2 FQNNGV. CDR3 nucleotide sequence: TGTGCCAGCAGCACCACAGGGAGGGCTTATGGCTACACCTTC. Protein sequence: CASSTTGRAYGYTF.

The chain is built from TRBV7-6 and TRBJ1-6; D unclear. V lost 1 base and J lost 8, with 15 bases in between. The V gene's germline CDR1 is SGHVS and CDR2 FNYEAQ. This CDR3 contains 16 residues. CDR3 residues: CASSLEGRGLYSPLHF. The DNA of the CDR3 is TGTGCCAGCAGCTTAGAGGGTCGAGGACTCTATTCACCCCTCCACTTT.

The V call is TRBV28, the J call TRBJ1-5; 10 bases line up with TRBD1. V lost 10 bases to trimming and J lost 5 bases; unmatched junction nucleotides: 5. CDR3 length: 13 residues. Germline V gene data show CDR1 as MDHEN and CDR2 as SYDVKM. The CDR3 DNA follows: TGTGCCATCGACAGGGGGCAGCATCAGCCCCAGCATTTT. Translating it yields CAIDRGQHQPQHF.

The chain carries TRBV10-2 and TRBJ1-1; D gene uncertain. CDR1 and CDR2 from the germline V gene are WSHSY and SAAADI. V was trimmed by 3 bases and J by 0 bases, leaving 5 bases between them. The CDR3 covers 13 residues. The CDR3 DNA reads TGCGCCAGCAGTGATCCGGTGAACACTGAAGCTTTCTTT. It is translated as CASSDPVNTEAFF.

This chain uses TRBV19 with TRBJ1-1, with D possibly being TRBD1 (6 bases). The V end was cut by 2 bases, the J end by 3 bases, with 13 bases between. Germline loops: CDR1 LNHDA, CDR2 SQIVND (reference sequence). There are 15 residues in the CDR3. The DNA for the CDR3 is TGTGCCAGTAGTATATCTGTGACAGGTTACACTGAAGCTTTCTTT. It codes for CASSISVTGYTEAFF.

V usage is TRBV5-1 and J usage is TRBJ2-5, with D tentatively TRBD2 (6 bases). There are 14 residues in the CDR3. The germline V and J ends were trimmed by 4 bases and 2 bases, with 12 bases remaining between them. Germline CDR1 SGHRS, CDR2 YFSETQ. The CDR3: CASSRGGNQETQYF. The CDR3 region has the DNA TGCGCCAGCAGCCGTGGAGGGAATCAAGAGACCCAGTACTTC.

CDR3 protein: CASSPMRGPGGNEKLFF. The CDR3 bases are TGTGCCAGCAGCCCCATGAGGGGCCCCGGGGGGAATGAAAAACTGTTTTTT. This chain links TRBV7-2 with TRBJ1-4; D may be TRBD1 (5 bases). Germline assignment: CDR1 SGHTA and CDR2 FQGNSA. The V end was cut by 5 bases, the J end by 5 bases, with 21 bases between. The CDR3 loop spans 17 amino acids.

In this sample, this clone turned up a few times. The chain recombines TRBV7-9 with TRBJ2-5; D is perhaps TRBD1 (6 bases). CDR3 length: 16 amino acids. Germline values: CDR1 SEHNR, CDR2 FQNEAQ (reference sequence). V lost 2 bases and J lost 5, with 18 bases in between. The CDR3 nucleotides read TGTGCCAGCAGCTTAACAGGGATGCGGGTGGGGGAGACCCAGTACTTC. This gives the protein CASSLTGMRVGETQYF.

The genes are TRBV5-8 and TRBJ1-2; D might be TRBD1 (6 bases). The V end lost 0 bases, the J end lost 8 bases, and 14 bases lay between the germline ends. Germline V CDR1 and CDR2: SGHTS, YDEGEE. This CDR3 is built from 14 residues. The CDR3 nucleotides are TGTGCCAGCAGCTTGGATCGGGGGGCAAGGGGCTACACCTTC. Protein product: CASSLDRGARGYTF. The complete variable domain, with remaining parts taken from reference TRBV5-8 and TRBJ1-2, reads EAGVTQSPTHLIKTRGQQATLRCSPISGHTSVYWYQQALGLGLQFLLWYDEGEERNRGNFPPRFSGRQFPNYSSELNVNALELEDSALYLCASSLDRGARGYTFGSGTRLTVV.

The CDR3 region is CASSETSYEQYF. The CDR3 coding sequence is TGTGCCAGCAGTGAAACCTCCTACGAGCAGTACTTC. V gene TRBV6-1 combines with J gene TRBJ2-5; D uncertain. The DNA end is a closer match to TRBJ2-7, so the J assignment may be wrong. Per germline, CDR1 MNHNS and CDR2 SASEGT. This CDR3 region has 12 residues.

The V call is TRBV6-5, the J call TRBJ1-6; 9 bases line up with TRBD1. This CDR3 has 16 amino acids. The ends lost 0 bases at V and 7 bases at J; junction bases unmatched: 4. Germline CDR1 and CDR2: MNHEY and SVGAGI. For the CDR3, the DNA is TGTGCCAGCAGTTACTCGTCGGGACAGGGAAATTCACCCCTCCACTTT. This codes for CASSYSSGQGNSPLHF.

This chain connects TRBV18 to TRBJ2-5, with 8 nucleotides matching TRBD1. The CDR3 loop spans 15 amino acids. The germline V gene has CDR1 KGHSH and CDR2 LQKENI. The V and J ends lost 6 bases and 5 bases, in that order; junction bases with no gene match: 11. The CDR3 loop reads CASSFGQGGRETQYF. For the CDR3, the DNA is TGTGCCAGCTCGTTCGGACAGGGAGGTCGGGAGACCCAGTACTTC.

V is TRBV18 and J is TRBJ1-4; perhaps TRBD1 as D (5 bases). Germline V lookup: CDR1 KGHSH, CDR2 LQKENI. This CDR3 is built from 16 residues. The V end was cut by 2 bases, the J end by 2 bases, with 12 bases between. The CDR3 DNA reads TGTGCCAGCTCACCAATGCGGGGGGATACTAATGAAAAACTGTTTTTT. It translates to CASSPMRGDTNEKLFF.

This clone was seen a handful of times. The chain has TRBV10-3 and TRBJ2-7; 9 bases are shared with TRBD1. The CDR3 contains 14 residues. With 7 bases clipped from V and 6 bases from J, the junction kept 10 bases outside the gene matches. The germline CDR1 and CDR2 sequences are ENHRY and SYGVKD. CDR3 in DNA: TGTGCCATCAACGTACAGGGGGCTTCTGGCGAGCAGTACTTC. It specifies CAINVQGASGEQYF.

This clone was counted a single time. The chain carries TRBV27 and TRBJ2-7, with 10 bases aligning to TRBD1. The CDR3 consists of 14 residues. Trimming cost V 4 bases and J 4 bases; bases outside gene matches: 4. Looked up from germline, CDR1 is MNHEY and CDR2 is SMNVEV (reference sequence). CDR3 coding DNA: TGTGCCAGCAGTTGGACAGGGGGGGGGTACGAGCAGTACTTC. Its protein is CASSWTGGGYEQYF.

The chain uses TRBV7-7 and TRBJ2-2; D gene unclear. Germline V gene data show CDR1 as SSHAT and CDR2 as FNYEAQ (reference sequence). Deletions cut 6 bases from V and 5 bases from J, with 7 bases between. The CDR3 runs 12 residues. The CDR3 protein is CASRSLTGELFF. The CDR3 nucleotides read TGTGCCAGCAGAAGCCTAACCGGGGAGCTGTTTTTT.

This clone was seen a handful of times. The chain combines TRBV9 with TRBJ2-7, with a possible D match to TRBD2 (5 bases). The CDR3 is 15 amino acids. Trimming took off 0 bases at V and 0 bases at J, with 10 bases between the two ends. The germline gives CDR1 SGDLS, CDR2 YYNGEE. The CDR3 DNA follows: TGTGCCAGCAGCGTAGACCCGGGGAGCTCCTACGAGCAGTACTTC. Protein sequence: CASSVDPGSSYEQYF.

In DNA, the CDR3 is TGTGCCAGCACCAGGGACAGGGGGCAGAGGGGGGAGCTGTTTTTT. Residues: CASTRDRGQRGELFF. J is TRBJ2-2 and V is TRBV5-5; 12 nucleotides agree with TRBD1. The CDR3 consists of 15 residues. Looked up from germline, CDR1 is SGHKS and CDR2 is YYEKEE (reference sequence). V shed 6 bases and J 8 bases; nucleotides not matched to a gene: 8.

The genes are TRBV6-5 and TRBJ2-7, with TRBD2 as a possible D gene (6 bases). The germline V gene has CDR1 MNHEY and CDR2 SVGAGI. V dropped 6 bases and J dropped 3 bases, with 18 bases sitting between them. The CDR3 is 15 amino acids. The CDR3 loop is CASSPEKRAFYEQYF. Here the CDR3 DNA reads TGTGCCAGCAGCCCCGAGAAGCGGGCGTTCTACGAGCAGTACTTC.